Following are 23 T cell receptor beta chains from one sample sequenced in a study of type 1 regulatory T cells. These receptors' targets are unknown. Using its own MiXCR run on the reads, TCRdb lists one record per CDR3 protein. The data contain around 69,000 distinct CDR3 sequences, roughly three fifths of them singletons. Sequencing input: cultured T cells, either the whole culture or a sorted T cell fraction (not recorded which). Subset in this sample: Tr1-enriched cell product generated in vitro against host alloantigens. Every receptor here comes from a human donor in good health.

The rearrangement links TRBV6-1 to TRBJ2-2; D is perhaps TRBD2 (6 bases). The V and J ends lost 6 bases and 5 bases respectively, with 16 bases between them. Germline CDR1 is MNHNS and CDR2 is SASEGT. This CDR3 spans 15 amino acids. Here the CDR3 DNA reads TGTGCCAGCAGGTCTGGGACGGGGGTTACCGGGGAGCTGTTTTTT. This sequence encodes CASRSGTGVTGELFF.

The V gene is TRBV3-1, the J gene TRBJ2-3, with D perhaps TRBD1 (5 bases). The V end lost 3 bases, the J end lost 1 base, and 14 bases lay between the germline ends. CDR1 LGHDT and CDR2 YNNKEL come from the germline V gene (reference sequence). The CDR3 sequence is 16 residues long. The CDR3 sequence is CASSQRRGWGTDTQYF. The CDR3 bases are TGTGCCAGCAGCCAGCGAAGGGGCTGGGGCACAGATACGCAGTATTTT.

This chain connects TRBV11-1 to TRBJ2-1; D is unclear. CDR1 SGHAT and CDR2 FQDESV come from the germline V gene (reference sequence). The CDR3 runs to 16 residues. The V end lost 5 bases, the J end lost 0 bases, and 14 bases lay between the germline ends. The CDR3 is CASSPLGSRSYNEQFF. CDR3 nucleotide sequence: TGTGCCAGCAGCCCTCTCGGGTCCCGCTCCTACAATGAGCAGTTCTTC.

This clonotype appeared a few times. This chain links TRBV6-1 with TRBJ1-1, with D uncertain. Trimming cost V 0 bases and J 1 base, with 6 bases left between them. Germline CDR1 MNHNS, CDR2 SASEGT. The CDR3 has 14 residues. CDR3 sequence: CASSEAWGNTEAFF. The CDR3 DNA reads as TGTGCCAGCAGTGAAGCGTGGGGGAACACTGAAGCTTTCTTT.

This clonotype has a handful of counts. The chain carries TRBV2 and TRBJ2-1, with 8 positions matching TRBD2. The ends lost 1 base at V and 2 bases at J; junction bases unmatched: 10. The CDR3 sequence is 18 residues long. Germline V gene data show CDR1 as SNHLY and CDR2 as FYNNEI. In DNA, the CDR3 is TGTGCCAGCAGTGAAGGCCAGGGATTTAGCGGGGCCTACAATGAGCAGTTCTTC. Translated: CASSEGQGFSGAYNEQFF.

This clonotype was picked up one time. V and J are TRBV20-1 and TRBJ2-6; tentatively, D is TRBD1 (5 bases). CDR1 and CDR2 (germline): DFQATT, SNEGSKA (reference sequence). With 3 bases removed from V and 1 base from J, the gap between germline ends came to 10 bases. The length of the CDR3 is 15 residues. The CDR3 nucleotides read TGCAGTGCTAGTAAGAGACAGTCTGGGGCCAACGTCCTGACTTTC. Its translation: CSASKRQSGANVLTF.

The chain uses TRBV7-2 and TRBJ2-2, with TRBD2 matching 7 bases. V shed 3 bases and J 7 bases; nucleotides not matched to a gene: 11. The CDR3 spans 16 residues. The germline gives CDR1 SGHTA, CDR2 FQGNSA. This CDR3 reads CASSFGNREVHGELFF. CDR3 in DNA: TGTGCCAGCAGCTTTGGGAATCGGGAGGTCCACGGGGAGCTGTTTTTT.

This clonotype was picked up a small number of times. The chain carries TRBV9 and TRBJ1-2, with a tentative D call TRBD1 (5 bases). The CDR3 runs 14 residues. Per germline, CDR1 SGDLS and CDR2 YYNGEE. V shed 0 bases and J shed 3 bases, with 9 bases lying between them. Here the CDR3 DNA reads TGTGCCAGCAGCGTAGATCAGGGAGACTATGGCTACACCTTC. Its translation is CASSVDQGDYGYTF.

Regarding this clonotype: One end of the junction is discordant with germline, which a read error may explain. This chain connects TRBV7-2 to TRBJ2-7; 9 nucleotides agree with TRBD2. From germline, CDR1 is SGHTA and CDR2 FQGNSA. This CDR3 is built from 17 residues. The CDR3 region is CVSSATGASGTRAEQYF. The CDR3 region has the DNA TGTGTCAGCAGCGCAACCGGGGCTAGCGGGACCAGAGCGGAGCAGTACTTC. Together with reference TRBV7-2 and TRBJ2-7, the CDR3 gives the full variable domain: GAGVSQSPSNKVTEKGKDVELRCDPISGHTALYWYRQSLGQGLEFLIYFQGNSAPDKSGLPSDRFSAERTGGSVSTLTIQRTQQEDSAVYLCVSSATGASGTRAEQYFGPGTRLTVT.

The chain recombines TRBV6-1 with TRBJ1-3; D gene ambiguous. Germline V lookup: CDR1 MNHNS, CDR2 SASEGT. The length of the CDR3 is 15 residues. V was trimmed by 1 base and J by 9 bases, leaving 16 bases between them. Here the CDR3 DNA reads TGTGCCAGCAGTGAAGTGGAGGCGAACCTGGGCACCATATATTTT. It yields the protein CASSEVEANLGTIYF.

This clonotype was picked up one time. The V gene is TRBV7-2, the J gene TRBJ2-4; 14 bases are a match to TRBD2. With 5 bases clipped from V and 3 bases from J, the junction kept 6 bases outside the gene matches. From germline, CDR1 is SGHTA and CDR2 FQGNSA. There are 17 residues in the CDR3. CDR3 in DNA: TGTGCCAGCAGCGGGACTAGCGGGAGCGGGGGCAAAAACATTCAGTACTTC. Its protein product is CASSGTSGSGGKNIQYF.

This CDR3 is CSARDLNTGELFF. DNA for the CDR3: TGCAGTGCTAGAGATCTGAACACCGGGGAGCTGTTTTTT. This chain joins TRBV20-1 and TRBJ2-2; D not certain. CDR3 size: 13 residues. V was pared by 0 bases and J by 1 base, with 3 bases between. CDR1 and CDR2 (germline): DFQATT, SNEGSKA (reference sequence).

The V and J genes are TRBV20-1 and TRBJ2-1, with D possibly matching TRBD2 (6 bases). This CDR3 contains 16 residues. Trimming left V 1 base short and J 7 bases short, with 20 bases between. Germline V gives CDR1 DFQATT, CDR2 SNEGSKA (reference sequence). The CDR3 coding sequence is TGCAGTGCTAGAGGGGGACTCGGTGGGAATCTGAATGAGCAGTTCTTC. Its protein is CSARGGLGGNLNEQFF.

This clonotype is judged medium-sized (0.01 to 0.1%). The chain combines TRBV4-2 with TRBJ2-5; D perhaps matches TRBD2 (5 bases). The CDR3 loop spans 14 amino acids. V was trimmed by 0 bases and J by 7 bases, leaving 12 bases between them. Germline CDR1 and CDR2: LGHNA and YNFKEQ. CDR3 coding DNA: TGTGCCAGCAGCCAAGAGGGAGCGAAGGGGACCCAGTACTTC. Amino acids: CASSQEGAKGTQYF.

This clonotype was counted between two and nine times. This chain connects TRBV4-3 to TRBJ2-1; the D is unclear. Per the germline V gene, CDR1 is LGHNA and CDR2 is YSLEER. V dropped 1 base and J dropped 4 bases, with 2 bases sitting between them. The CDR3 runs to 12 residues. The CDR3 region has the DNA TGCGCCAGCAGCCAAGCATACAATGAGCAGTTCTTC. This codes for CASSQAYNEQFF.

CDR3 amino acids: CAITADRVGEQYF. In DNA, the CDR3 is TGTGCCATCACAGCAGACAGGGTCGGCGAGCAGTACTTC. The V and J genes are TRBV10-3 and TRBJ2-7; 7 nucleotides agree with TRBD1. The germline V gene has CDR1 ENHRY and CDR2 SYGVKD. The CDR3 has 13 residues. Unmatched junction bases numbered 9, after V lost 7 bases and J lost 6 bases.

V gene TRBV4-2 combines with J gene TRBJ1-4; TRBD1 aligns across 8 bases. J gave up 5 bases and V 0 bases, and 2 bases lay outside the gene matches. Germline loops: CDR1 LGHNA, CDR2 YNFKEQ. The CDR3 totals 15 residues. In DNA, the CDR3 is TGTGCCAGCAGCCAAGATTGGACAGGGAATGAAAAACTGTTTTTT. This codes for CASSQDWTGNEKLFF.

CDR3 loop: CASSQQGAKNIQYF. CDR3 coding DNA: TGCGCCAGCAGTCAACAGGGTGCCAAAAACATTCAGTACTTC. The V call is TRBV5-1, the J call TRBJ2-4; possible D gene TRBD1, 6 bases. Germline CDR1 and CDR2: SGHRS and YFSETQ. The CDR3 contains 14 residues. Deletions cut 5 bases from V and 1 base from J, with 10 bases between.

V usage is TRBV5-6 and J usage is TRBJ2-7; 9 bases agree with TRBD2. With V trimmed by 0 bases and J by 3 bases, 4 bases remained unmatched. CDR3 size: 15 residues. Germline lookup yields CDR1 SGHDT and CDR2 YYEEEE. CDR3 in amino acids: CASSLDLAGFYEQYF. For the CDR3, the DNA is TGTGCCAGCAGCTTGGATCTAGCGGGATTCTACGAGCAGTACTTC.

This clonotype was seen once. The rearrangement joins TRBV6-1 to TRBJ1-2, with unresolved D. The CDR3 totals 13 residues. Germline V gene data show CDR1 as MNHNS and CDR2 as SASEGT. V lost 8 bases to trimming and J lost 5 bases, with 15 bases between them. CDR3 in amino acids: CASLPSRQYGYTF. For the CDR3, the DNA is TGTGCCAGCTTGCCGAGTAGGCAGTATGGCTACACCTTC.

This CDR3 reads CSARAIGTDTQYF. DNA of the CDR3: TGCAGTGCCAGGGCCATAGGGACAGATACGCAGTATTTT. The gene calls are TRBV20-1 and TRBJ2-3; D perhaps matches TRBD1 (5 bases). Trimming cost V 6 bases and J 3 bases, with 13 bases left between them. Germline V gene lookup returns CDR1 DFQATT and CDR2 SNEGSKA (reference sequence). The CDR3 sequence is 13 residues long.

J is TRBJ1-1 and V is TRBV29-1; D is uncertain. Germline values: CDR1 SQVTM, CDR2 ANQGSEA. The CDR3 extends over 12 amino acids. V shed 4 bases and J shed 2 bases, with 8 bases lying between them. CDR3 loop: CSVAVGNTEAFF. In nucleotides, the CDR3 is TGCAGCGTTGCTGTGGGCAACACTGAAGCTTTCTTT.

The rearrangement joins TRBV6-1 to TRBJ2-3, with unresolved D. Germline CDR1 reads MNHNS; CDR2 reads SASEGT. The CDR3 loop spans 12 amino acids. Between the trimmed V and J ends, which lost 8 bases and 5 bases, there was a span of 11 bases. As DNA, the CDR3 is TGTGCCAGCCATCTGGGTGAAGATACGCAGTATTTT. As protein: CASHLGEDTQYF.